What follows describes a single T cell receptor beta chain. No antigen is known for it. Both TRBC1 and TRBC2 were covered by a beta constant-region primer of two equimolar oligonucleotides. Ligation attached a single-stranded oligonucleotide with a 12-nucleotide UMI and the SP2 primer to the cDNA 3' end. Using its own MiXCR run on the UMI-ligation and nested PCR reads, TCRdb lists one record per CDR3 protein. The sample lists around 160,000 distinct CDR3 sequences; over 15% were seen once. The data were obtained in a study of naive and memory T cell subsets. Study-level results: Expression changes during T cell differentiation may affect RNA-based TCR counts.

Source material: naive CD4+ T cells from blood. This sequence was found in a human donor in good health.

DNA of the CDR3: TGTGCCAGCAGCTCGGGACAGGGGGCGAGAGAGACCCAGTACTTC. Protein product: CASSSGQGARETQYF. The genes are TRBV7-9 and TRBJ2-5; 12 nucleotides align to TRBD1. Germline assignment: CDR1 SEHNR and CDR2 FQNEAQ (reference sequence). V dropped 4 bases and J dropped 4; count of bases not matched to a gene: 4. This CDR3 is built from 15 residues.